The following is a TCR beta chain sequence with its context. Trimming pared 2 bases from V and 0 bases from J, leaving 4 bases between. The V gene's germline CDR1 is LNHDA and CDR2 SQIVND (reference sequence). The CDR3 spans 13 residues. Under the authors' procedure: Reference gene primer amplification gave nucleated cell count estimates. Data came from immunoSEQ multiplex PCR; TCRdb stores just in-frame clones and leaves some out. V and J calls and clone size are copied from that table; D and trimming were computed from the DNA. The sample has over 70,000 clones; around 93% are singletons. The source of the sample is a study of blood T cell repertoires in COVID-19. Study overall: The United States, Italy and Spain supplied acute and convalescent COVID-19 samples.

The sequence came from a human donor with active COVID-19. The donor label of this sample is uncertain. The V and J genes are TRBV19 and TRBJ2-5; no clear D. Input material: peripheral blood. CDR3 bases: TGTGCCAGTAGTATACGGGACCAAGAGACCCAGTACTTC. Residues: CASSIRDQETQYF.